The 12 T cell receptor beta chains presented below share a single source sample, sequenced in a study of blood T cell repertoires in COVID-19. The repertoire was sequenced with immunoSEQ multiplex PCR; TCRdb's copy has only in-frame clones and lacks some. The data contain 150,000 or so clones, approximately 86% of them seen just once; the ten biggest clones take up less than 5%. The sequenced sample consisted of PBMCs or T cells enriched from blood (not recorded which). These receptors originate from a woman aged 40 to 50 who had been exposed to COVID-19.

There are a few counts of this clone. The gene calls are TRBV7-2 and TRBJ2-7; 10 nucleotides agree with TRBD1. Germline trimming cut 4 bases from V and 3 bases from J; bases unmatched to any gene: 12. Per germline, CDR1 SGHTA and CDR2 FQGNSA. The CDR3 sequence is 17 residues long. For the CDR3, the DNA is TGTGCCAGCAGCTCTATATGGGGGACAGGGGATGGCTACGAGCAGTACTTC. It encodes CASSSIWGTGDGYEQYF.

J is TRBJ1-1 and V is TRBV5-1; D remains unclear. Trimming took off 2 bases at V and 1 base at J, with 6 bases between the two ends. The CDR3 is 13 amino acids. The germline CDR1 and CDR2 sequences are SGHRS and YFSETQ. The CDR3 sequence: CASSFVKNTEAFF. The DNA of the CDR3 is TGCGCCAGCAGCTTTGTAAAGAACACTGAAGCTTTCTTT.

The V call is TRBV4-3, the J call TRBJ2-1, with 7 bases identical to TRBD2. V lost 4 bases to trimming and J lost 6 bases; unmatched junction nucleotides: 12. Germline V gene lookup returns CDR1 LGHNA and CDR2 YSLEER. The CDR3 is 16 residues long. Written as DNA, the CDR3 is TGCGCCAGCAGCCGTGACGCTAGCGGAGGCGTCAATGAGCAGTTCTTC. It yields the protein CASSRDASGGVNEQFF.

The chain joins TRBV19 to TRBJ1-2; D ambiguous. The CDR3 length is 15 residues. With 2 bases removed from V and 1 base from J, the gap between germline ends came to 11 bases. Germline V lookup: CDR1 LNHDA, CDR2 SQIVND (reference sequence). The DNA of the CDR3 is TGTGCCAGTAGTATATACGTCGCAGATAACTATGGCTACACCTTC. It is translated as CASSIYVADNYGYTF.

This clone was observed a single time. The genes are TRBV2 and TRBJ1-2; unclear D gene. V was trimmed by 4 bases and J by 6 bases, leaving 6 bases between them. CDR3 length equals 11 residues. In germline, CDR1 is SNHLY, CDR2 FYNNEI. The CDR3 region is CASSVVNGYTF. In DNA form, the CDR3 reads TGTGCCAGCAGTGTTGTCAATGGCTACACCTTC.

This clone showed up just a few times. The V and J genes are TRBV12-5 and TRBJ2-7; TRBD2 matches at 7 bases. With V trimmed by 3 bases and J by 2 bases, 4 bases remained unmatched. Germline V gene sequence: CDR1 LGHNT, CDR2 FRNRAP. This CDR3 spans 14 amino acids. This chain's CDR3 is CASGFMGGAYEQYF. The CDR3 nucleotides are TGTGCTAGTGGTTTCATGGGAGGGGCCTACGAGCAGTACTTC.

The chain is built from TRBV7-9 and TRBJ2-1; 10 positions match TRBD2. Germline V CDR1 and CDR2: SEHNR, FQNEAQ (reference sequence). Trimming removed 2 bases from V and 3 bases from J; junction bases left unmatched: 1. This CDR3 comprises 15 residues. This CDR3 is CASSLSGGVYNEQFF. Here the CDR3 DNA reads TGTGCCAGCAGCTTAAGCGGGGGGGTCTACAATGAGCAGTTCTTC.

The rearrangement links TRBV5-1 to TRBJ1-5, with 10 bases identical to TRBD1. Germline loops: CDR1 SGHRS, CDR2 YFSETQ. This CDR3 spans 17 amino acids. V gave up 3 bases and J gave up 1 base; unmatched junction bases: 7. This CDR3 reads CASSSGTGAGSNQPQHF. The CDR3 DNA follows: TGCGCCAGCAGCTCCGGGACAGGGGCAGGGAGCAATCAGCCCCAGCATTTT.

The chain is built from TRBV5-4 and TRBJ2-2; 8 bases align to TRBD2. This CDR3 region has 17 residues. V shed 4 bases, J shed 6 bases, and the junction held 14 bases outside the gene matches. From germline, CDR1 is SGHNT and CDR2 YYREEE (reference sequence). The CDR3 reads CASSNPGGQASAGELFF. The CDR3 nucleotides are TGTGCCAGCAGCAACCCGGGGGGGCAGGCCTCCGCCGGGGAGCTGTTTTTT.

This clone occurred a few times. The CDR3: CASGPGQGASTEAFF. The CDR3 DNA follows: TGCGCCAGCGGGCCGGGACAGGGGGCGAGCACTGAAGCTTTCTTT. The gene calls are TRBV5-1 and TRBJ1-1; 12 positions agree with TRBD1. CDR1 SGHRS and CDR2 YFSETQ come from the germline V gene. The trim removed 7 bases at V and 4 bases at J, leaving 8 bases unmatched. The CDR3 covers 15 residues. The whole variable domain, remainder taken from reference TRBV5-1 and TRBJ1-1, is KAGVTQTPRYLIKTRGQQVTLSCSPISGHRSVSWYQQTPGQGLQFLFEYFSETQRNKGNFPGRFSGRQFSNSRSEMNVSTLELGDSALYLCASGPGQGASTEAFFGQGTRLTVV.

With respect to this clone: The sample contains more than one DNA sequence encoding this CDR3. This chain links TRBV9 with TRBJ2-7; 7 bases map to TRBD2. This CDR3 region has 13 residues. Per germline, CDR1 SGDLS and CDR2 YYNGEE. With 0 bases clipped from V and 7 bases from J, the junction kept 4 bases outside the gene matches. CDR3 nucleotides: TGTGCCAGCAGCGTAGACGTCGGGAGGGAGCAGTACTTC. It encodes CASSVDVGREQYF.

The CDR3 bases are TGTGCCAGCTCAGCGGACTGGAGCAATCAGCCCCAGCATTTT. It is translated as CASSADWSNQPQHF. This chain uses TRBV18 with TRBJ1-5; D uncertain. Germline V gene data show CDR1 as KGHSH and CDR2 as LQKENI. V was cut by 5 bases and J by 1 base, with 9 bases left in between. CDR3 length equals 14 residues.